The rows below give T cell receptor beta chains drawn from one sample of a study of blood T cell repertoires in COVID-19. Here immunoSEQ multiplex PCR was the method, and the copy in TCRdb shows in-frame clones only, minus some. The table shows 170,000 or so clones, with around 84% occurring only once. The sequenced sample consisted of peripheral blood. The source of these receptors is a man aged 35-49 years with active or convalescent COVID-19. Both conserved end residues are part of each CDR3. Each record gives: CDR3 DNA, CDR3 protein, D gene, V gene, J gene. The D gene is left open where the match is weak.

CDR3 DNA: TGTGCCAGCAGCCTAGGGACTAGCGACTCCTACGAGCAGTACTTC
CDR3 protein: CASSLGTSDSYEQYF
D gene: TRBD2
V gene: TRBV7-8
J gene: TRBJ2-7

CDR3 DNA: TGTGCCAGCAGCCCTGCAGGTCCGAGAGCTAACTATGGCTACACCTTC
CDR3 protein: CASSPAGPRANYGYTF
D gene: .
V gene: TRBV5-6
J gene: TRBJ1-2

CDR3 DNA: TGTGCCAGCAGCCAAGAGCAGGGGACTCAGCCCCAGCATTTT
CDR3 protein: CASSQEQGTQPQHF
D gene: .
V gene: TRBV7-8
J gene: TRBJ1-5

CDR3 DNA: TGTGCCAGCAGTCTCCGGGACAGAACTGGAAACACCATATATTTT
CDR3 protein: CASSLRDRTGNTIYF
D gene: TRBD1
V gene: TRBV25-1
J gene: TRBJ1-3

CDR3 DNA: TGTGCCAGCAGCCTCCTGGGGCTTAACACTGAAGCTTTCTTT
CDR3 protein: CASSLLGLNTEAFF
D gene: .
V gene: TRBV7-9
J gene: TRBJ1-1

CDR3 DNA: TGTGCCAGCAGCCAAGGAACAGGTAGCACAGATACGCAGTATTTT
CDR3 protein: CASSQGTGSTDTQYF
D gene: .
V gene: TRBV3-1/TRBV3-2
J gene: TRBJ2-3

CDR3 DNA: TGTGCCAGCAGCGTAGTTCCGGCAATAGCGGACACGCAGTATTTT
CDR3 protein: CASSVVPAIADTQYF
D gene: .
V gene: TRBV9
J gene: TRBJ2-3

CDR3 DNA: TGTGCCAGCAGCTTAGAAGGCGGTAACTATGGCTACACCTTC
CDR3 protein: CASSLEGGNYGYTF
D gene: .
V gene: TRBV11-2
J gene: TRBJ1-2

CDR3 DNA: TGCGCCAGCAGTGAGTCTTATCCGGAGAATCAGCCCCAGCATTTT
CDR3 protein: CASSESYPENQPQHF
D gene: .
V gene: TRBV10-2
J gene: TRBJ1-5

CDR3 DNA: TGTGCCAGCAGCTCCCTCAGGAAAAAGATCAATCAGCCCCAGCATTTT
CDR3 protein: CASSSLRKKINQPQHF
D gene: .
V gene: TRBV5-8
J gene: TRBJ1-5